This T cell receptor beta chain comes out of a study of blood T cell repertoires in COVID-19. Study at large: Collection of acute and convalescent COVID-19 samples took place in the United States, Italy and Spain.

In the original processing: Amplified reference gene primers provided the basis for estimating nucleated cell counts. The data were produced by immunoSEQ multiplex PCR, yet TCRdb's version contains in-frame clones alone and is incomplete. V and J calls and clone size are as listed in that table; D and trimming were resolved from the DNA. The top ten clones hold around 16% of a sample with 200,000 to 250,000 clones, roughly 89% of them seen once. Germline V gene data show CDR1 as PRHDT and CDR2 as FYEKMQ (reference sequence). V was pared by 0 bases and J by 7 bases, with 3 bases of the junction left unmatched. This CDR3 contains 15 residues. Participants' own reports of clinical history determined their cohort assignment. A COVID-19 case was met by exposed participants within 2 weeks before study entry.

This clonotype was obtained from a young man who had been exposed to COVID-19. The chain links TRBV13 to TRBJ1-5; 10 bases line up with TRBD1. The sequenced sample was PBMCs or T cells enriched from blood (not recorded which). CDR3 coding DNA: TGTGCCAGCAGCTTAGGGACAGGGGGCGGACAGCCCCAGCATTTT. This gives the protein CASSLGTGGGQPQHF.